The clone carrying this T cell receptor beta chain has just a few counts. A single record per CDR3 protein comes from TCRdb applying MiXCR to the RT-PCR reads. Of more than 600,000 distinct CDR3 sequences listed, roughly 20% are singletons. These data belong to a study of response to subunit inactivated influenza vaccine. Germline trimming cut 6 bases from V and 2 bases from J; bases unmatched to any gene: 10. The CDR3 spans 16 residues. The clonotype was recovered from a man aged 45-65 years who received an inactivated influenza vaccine. Sequences were derived from PBMCs from blood, sampled 5 days after vaccination. The rearrangement links TRBV12-3 or TRBV12-4 to TRBJ2-3; 8 bases align to TRBD1. The CDR3 DNA reads as TGTGCCAGCAGGATCTTGGGGACAGGTACCACAGATACGCAGTATTTT. The encoded protein is CASRILGTGTTDTQYF.